These 23 T cell receptor beta chains share one sample of origin, sequenced in a study of spatial heterogeneity in lung cancer. In TCRdb, the 5' RACE reads were re-called with MiXCR into one record per CDR3 protein. The repertoire holds approximately 52,000 distinct CDR3 sequences, with around 5.2% as singletons. Time point here: sample taken at primary tumor resection. Tumor, nontumor lung or frozen PBMC supplied whole RNA, sequenced without sorting. Sequencing was performed on PBMCs, taken at surgery. Every receptor here comes from a male donor with early-stage non-small cell lung cancer.

This clonotype was seen ten or more times. The rearrangement uses TRBV2 and TRBJ1-5; D uncertain. CDR1 and CDR2 (germline): SNHLY, FYNNEI. The CDR3 sequence is 14 residues long. Trimming took 4 bases from V and 2 from J, leaving 9 bases between them. The CDR3 protein is CASSVDAGNQPQHF. The CDR3, as DNA: TGTGCCAGCAGTGTCGACGCGGGCAATCAGCCCCAGCATTTT.

This clonotype was seen many times. The V and J genes are TRBV5-6 and TRBJ2-1; D not certain. V was pared by 1 base and J by 8 bases, with 10 bases between. This CDR3 comprises 13 residues. CDR1 and CDR2 from the germline V gene are SGHDT and YYEEEE. CDR3 DNA: TGTGCCAGCAGCTTGAAAGGGTTGTATGAGCAGTTCTTC. Translated, it gives CASSLKGLYEQFF.

Ten or more counts support this clonotype. The rearrangement links TRBV7-9 to TRBJ2-3, with D maybe TRBD2 (6 bases). CDR3 length equals 18 residues. Per germline, CDR1 SEHNR and CDR2 FQNEAQ (reference sequence). Trimming stripped 5 bases from V and 2 bases from J, with 23 bases between. The CDR3: CASSASASRDSATDTQYF. As DNA, the CDR3 is TGTGCCAGCAGCGCCTCCGCGTCCCGGGACTCCGCCACAGATACGCAGTATTTT.

This clonotype was counted many times. The chain uses TRBV2 and TRBJ2-3, with D possibly being TRBD1 (6 bases). The CDR3 is 17 amino acids. V dropped 6 bases and J dropped 2 bases, with 21 bases sitting between them. Germline V gives CDR1 SNHLY, CDR2 FYNNEI. The CDR3 loop reads CASRNDRPRGPTDTQYF. The CDR3 DNA reads TGTGCCAGCAGGAATGACAGGCCCCGGGGCCCCACAGATACGCAGTATTTT.

At least ten counts were recorded for this clonotype. The chain couples TRBV12-3 or TRBV12-4 to TRBJ2-7; 7 nucleotides match TRBD2. V lost 11 bases to trimming and J lost 0 bases; unmatched junction nucleotides: 7. The CDR3 is 13 amino acids. CDR3 loop: CASTSDRSYEQYF. The CDR3 DNA sequence: TGTGCCTCCACTAGCGACCGCTCCTACGAGCAGTACTTC.

This clonotype was seen at least ten times. J is TRBJ2-5 and V is TRBV12-3 or TRBV12-4, with TRBD2 identical over 7 bases. CDR3 length: 13 amino acids. Trimming cost V 7 bases and J 5 bases; bases outside gene matches: 7. CDR3 in amino acids: CASKGAGLETQYF. The CDR3 nucleotides read TGTGCCAGCAAGGGAGCGGGATTGGAGACCCAGTACTTC.

In its sample, this clonotype was seen many times. The chain combines TRBV25-1 with TRBJ2-5, with D unresolved. The germline CDR1 and CDR2 sequences are MGHDK and SYGVNS. Trimming left V 0 bases short and J 4 bases short, with 9 bases between. The CDR3 has 14 residues. DNA for the CDR3: TGTGCCAGCAGTGAATATAAACAGTCAGAGACCCAGTACTTC. It specifies CASSEYKQSETQYF.

This clonotype came up many times. V is TRBV18 and J is TRBJ1-1; D perhaps matches TRBD1 (5 bases). The CDR3 runs 13 residues. Germline V lookup: CDR1 KGHSH, CDR2 LQKENI. Trimming took off 3 bases at V and 5 bases at J, with 10 bases between the two ends. The CDR3 region has the DNA TGTGCCAGCTCACCGGCCCCAGGGACTGAAGCTTTCTTT. Amino acids: CASSPAPGTEAFF.

At least ten counts were recorded for this clonotype. The V gene is TRBV7-9, the J gene TRBJ2-5; either TRBD1 or TRBD2 may fit D (5 bases each). Germline CDR1 is SEHNR and CDR2 is FQNEAQ (reference sequence). V was clipped by 9 bases and J by 4 bases, with 15 bases between them. The CDR3 runs to 13 residues. The CDR3 nucleotides read TGTGCCAGATCAACGGGAAGGGGAGAGACCCAGTACTTC. Protein: CARSTGRGETQYF.

This clonotype was detected many times. This chain uses TRBV20-1 with TRBJ1-5; D remains ambiguous. CDR3 length: 15 amino acids. Germline V gene data show CDR1 as DFQATT and CDR2 as SNEGSKA (reference sequence). V lost 4 bases and J 0 bases, leaving 13 bases between the germline ends. As DNA, the CDR3 is TGCAGTGCTATAGGTAGTGACTATAGCAATCAGCCCCAGCATTTT. This sequence encodes CSAIGSDYSNQPQHF.

This clonotype occurred many times. V usage is TRBV19 and J usage is TRBJ2-1; 13 bases are shared with TRBD2. The germline V gene encodes CDR1 LNHDA and CDR2 SQIVND (reference sequence). This CDR3 spans 16 amino acids. The junction had 10 bases not matched to a gene; V was cut back by 5 bases and J by 9 bases. CDR3: CASSPPGLAGLGEQFF. The CDR3, as DNA: TGTGCCAGTAGTCCGCCGGGACTAGCGGGACTCGGTGAGCAGTTCTTC.

This clonotype was found many times. The J gene is TRBJ1-1, the V gene TRBV10-3, with D unresolved. The CDR3 contains 14 residues. V was trimmed by 10 bases and J by 7 bases, leaving 22 bases between them. Germline values: CDR1 ENHRY, CDR2 SYGVKD. CDR3 residues: CATALEINGGEAFF. The CDR3, as DNA: TGTGCCACCGCCCTCGAGATAAACGGCGGTGAAGCTTTCTTT.

This clonotype has more than one count but fewer than ten. This rearrangement joins TRBV6-5 to TRBJ2-3; 7 bases line up with TRBD1. This CDR3 comprises 13 residues. CDR1 is MNHEY and CDR2 is SVGAGI in the germline V gene. V lost 6 bases to trimming and J lost 6 bases; unmatched junction nucleotides: 6. CDR3 coding DNA: TGTGCCAGCAGAATACAGGGGCGGGATACGCAGTATTTT. Translation gives CASRIQGRDTQYF.

This clonotype has a count of ten or more. The J gene is TRBJ2-5, the V gene TRBV20-1, with TRBD2 matching over 7 bases. The CDR3 covers 12 residues. CDR1 DFQATT and CDR2 SNEGSKA come from the germline V gene (reference sequence). With V trimmed by 5 bases and J by 5 bases, 5 bases remained unmatched. DNA for the CDR3: TGCAGTGCTCTCAGCGGGGTGGAGACCCAGTACTTC. Translation gives CSALSGVETQYF.

This clonotype occurred many times. Here the CDR3 DNA reads TGTGCCAGCAGCCAAGAAGCCGGCCTAAGCGAGCAGTACTTC. Residues: CASSQEAGLSEQYF. The gene calls are TRBV4-2 and TRBJ2-7; D remains ambiguous. The germline V and J ends were trimmed by 0 bases and 6 bases, with 12 bases remaining between them. The germline gives CDR1 LGHNA, CDR2 YNFKEQ. The length of the CDR3 is 14 residues.

The sample holds many counts of this clonotype. The chain links TRBV4-1 to TRBJ2-2; D uncertain. The CDR3 runs to 13 residues. Germline loops: CDR1 MGHRA, CDR2 YSYEKL. V was pared by 3 bases and J by 7 bases, with 9 bases between. The CDR3 nucleotides are TGCGCCAGCAGCCATACCGATTACGGGGAGCTGTTTTTT. Its translation: CASSHTDYGELFF.

This clonotype appeared many times. The chain links TRBV7-4 to TRBJ2-3; no clear D gene. Germline CDR1 is SGHVT and CDR2 is SQSDAQ. The CDR3 is 13 amino acids. V dropped 2 bases and J dropped 4 bases, with 7 bases sitting between them. CDR3 residues: CASSLLWADTQYF. The DNA of the CDR3 is TGTGCCAGCAGCTTATTGTGGGCAGATACGCAGTATTTT.

Ten or more counts support this clonotype. V gene TRBV28 combines with J gene TRBJ2-1; D may be TRBD1 (5 bases). CDR3 size: 15 residues. CDR1 and CDR2 (germline): MDHEN, SYDVKM. V lost 1 base and J 6 bases, leaving 13 bases between the germline ends. For the CDR3, the DNA is TGTGCCAGCAGTTTATCCCCGGGCAGGGCCAATGAGCAGTTCTTC. As protein: CASSLSPGRANEQFF.

This clonotype came up many times. The rearrangement uses TRBV2 and TRBJ2-7; tentatively, D is TRBD1 (6 bases). The germline V gene encodes CDR1 SNHLY and CDR2 FYNNEI. The CDR3 is 13 residues long. Trimming left V 5 bases short and J 2 bases short, with 10 bases between. The CDR3 bases are TGTGCCAGCAGTAGGGGGTCTCCCTACGAGCAGTACTTC. Encoded protein: CASSRGSPYEQYF.

This clonotype came up many times. The chain couples TRBV21-1 to TRBJ2-5; no check of the table's D call, TRBD2, against the DNA was made. TRBV21-1 is termed a pseudogene. This CDR3 is built from 15 residues. The CDR3 DNA is TGTGCCAGCAGCAAGCCGGCGGACTGGCAAGAGACCCAGTACTTC. Encoded protein: CASSKPADWQETQYF.

This clonotype was counted at least ten times. The chain recombines TRBV29-1 with TRBJ2-1, with TRBD2 matching over 10 bases. Germline loops: CDR1 SQVTM, CDR2 ANQGSEA. V lost 5 bases and J lost 4; bases outside the gene matches: 5. The CDR3 runs 14 residues. The CDR3 loop is CSVLLAGTYNEQFF. For the CDR3, the DNA is TGCAGCGTTCTACTAGCGGGAACTTACAATGAGCAGTTCTTC.

This clonotype was recorded many times. The V call is TRBV7-6, the J call TRBJ2-3, with D possibly being TRBD2 (6 bases). The CDR3 has 15 amino acids. Trimming pared 5 bases from V and 0 bases from J, leaving 12 bases between. The germline CDR1 and CDR2 sequences are SGHVS and FNYEAQ. CDR3 protein: CASSRNSGSTDTQYF. The CDR3 DNA follows: TGTGCCAGCAGCCGCAACAGCGGGAGCACAGATACGCAGTATTTT.

This clonotype was detected ten times or more. The V and J genes are TRBV7-6 and TRBJ1-4; D uncertain. Germline assignment: CDR1 SGHVS and CDR2 FNYEAQ. The CDR3 spans 15 residues. V lost 1 base and J lost 8, with 14 bases in between. The CDR3 sequence: CASSLGVGSWEKLFF. CDR3 bases: TGTGCCAGCAGCTTAGGTGTCGGCAGCTGGGAAAAACTGTTTTTT.